This record looks at one T cell receptor (beta chain) sequence and its context. This could be a read error, since a much larger clone is one nucleotide away. This entry comes from a study of glioma-infiltrating T cells. Amplification of TCR alpha and beta CDR3 regions from RNA used iRepertoire nested multiplex PCR. MiXCR, run by TCRdb on the multiplex PCR reads, gives a single entry per CDR3 protein. The sample lists 100,000 to 150,000 distinct CDR3 sequences, around 23% occurring once. Specimen: glioma tissue, nonneoplastic brain tissue, or PBMCs (not recorded which). The sequence derives from a human donor with low-grade glioma or glioblastoma, undergoing nonglioma brain surgery, or in good health (not recorded which).

The CDR3 here is CASRPIAGARNTQYF. CDR3 DNA sequence: TGTGCCAGCAGACCCATAGCGGGAGCAAGGAATACGCAGTATTTT. The V call is TRBV27, the J call TRBJ2-3; 9 nucleotides line up with TRBD2. The CDR3 has 15 residues. J gave up 7 bases and V 6 bases, and 11 bases lay outside the gene matches. The germline CDR1 and CDR2 sequences are MNHEY and SMNVEV (reference sequence).